The next 16 T cell receptor beta chains were all read from a single sample in a study of beta chain features in type 1 diabetes. Study results and caveats: All four CD4+ subsets from Type 1 diabetes patients carried moderately but significantly shorter TCRB CDR3s.

Of the isolated RNA, all was reverse transcribed, and so the sequenced material was expressed TCRB transcripts. Here immunoSEQ multiplex PCR was the method, and the copy in TCRdb shows in-frame clones only, minus some. The table records about 130,000 clones, roughly 10% of them present only once. These TCRs are of unknown antigen specificity. Specimen: central memory CD4+ T cells from blood. Source of these receptors: a man aged 30 to 39 with type 1 diabetes.

The rearrangement joins TRBV7-9 to TRBJ1-2, with D tentatively TRBD1 (6 bases). Per the germline V gene, CDR1 is SEHNR and CDR2 is FQNEAQ (reference sequence). The V end lost 3 bases, the J end lost 6 bases, and 14 bases lay between the germline ends. The CDR3 has 14 amino acids. The CDR3 is CASSFLDSEDGYTF. The CDR3, as DNA: TGTGCCAGCAGCTTTCTGGACAGTGAGGATGGCTACACCTTC.

This clone was counted between two and nine times. The rearrangement joins TRBV5-8 to TRBJ2-3, with 11 positions matching TRBD2. Germline V CDR1 and CDR2: SGHTS, YDEGEE. Trimming took 4 bases from V and 3 from J; bases not matched to a gene: 10. The CDR3 has 17 amino acids. Here the CDR3 DNA reads TGTGCCAGCAGCGCCTTTAGCGGGGGGGCCAGAACAGATACGCAGTATTTT. Its translation: CASSAFSGGARTDTQYF.

The chain employs TRBV6-4 and TRBJ2-1, with 10 bases fitting TRBD1. There are 14 residues in the CDR3. The junction had 5 bases not matched to a gene; V was cut back by 5 bases and J by 7 bases. Germline CDR1 reads MRHNA; CDR2 reads SNTAGT. In DNA form, the CDR3 reads TGTGCCAGCAGTTTGGGGACAGGGGTAAATGAGCAGTTCTTC. This sequence encodes CASSLGTGVNEQFF.

The CDR3 DNA is TGTGCCAGCAGAGACAGTGGATCACCCCTCCACTTT. Translated: CASRDSGSPLHF. The chain joins TRBV6-6 to TRBJ1-6; D perhaps matches TRBD1 (5 bases). The CDR3 consists of 12 residues. The V gene lost 6 bases and the J gene lost 10 bases, with 10 bases spanning the gap. Germline assignment: CDR1 MNHNY and CDR2 SVGAGI (reference sequence).

This clone was seen a handful of times. This chain links TRBV10-3 with TRBJ1-3; D not resolved. V was trimmed by 3 bases and J by 0 bases, leaving 9 bases between them. CDR3 length equals 15 residues. Germline CDR1 reads ENHRY; CDR2 reads SYGVKD. The CDR3 is CAISDPVYSGNTIYF. CDR3 bases: TGTGCCATCAGTGATCCAGTGTACTCTGGAAACACCATATATTTT.

This clone turned up a few times. The genes are TRBV6-6 and TRBJ2-3; 7 bases map to TRBD1. The CDR3 covers 14 residues. CDR1 and CDR2 (germline): MNHNY, SVGAGI (reference sequence). V shed 6 bases, J shed 4 bases, and the junction held 7 bases outside the gene matches. The CDR3 loop reads CASSLTGVPDTQYF. CDR3 DNA sequence: TGTGCCAGCAGCCTAACAGGGGTCCCAGATACGCAGTATTTT.

The chain couples TRBV5-6 to TRBJ1-5; D ambiguous. V was trimmed by 0 bases and J by 1 base, leaving 11 bases between them. CDR1 and CDR2 (germline): SGHDT, YYEEEE. This CDR3 has 16 residues. The CDR3 DNA reads TGTGCCAGCAGCTTGGGAACTCCATGGAGCAATCAGCCCCAGCATTTT. Residues: CASSLGTPWSNQPQHF. The whole variable domain, filled in from reference TRBV5-6 and TRBJ1-5, reads DAGVTQSPTHLIKTRGQQVTLRCSPKSGHDTVSWYQQALGQGPQFIFQYYEEEERQRGNFPDRFSGHQFPNYSSELNVNALLLGDSALYLCASSLGTPWSNQPQHFGDGTRLSIL.

This clone was recorded a few times. The chain recombines TRBV30 with TRBJ2-2; maybe TRBD1 (6 bases). Germline CDR1 reads GTSNPN; CDR2 reads SVGIG (reference sequence). V lost 3 bases and J lost 4, with 12 bases in between. The CDR3 consists of 14 residues. CDR3 nucleotide sequence: TGTGCCTGGAGCCCAGGGACATCCACCGGGGAGCTGTTTTTT. It is translated as CAWSPGTSTGELFF.

This clone was observed a handful of times. The CDR3 reads CASSSRVGASGYTF. The DNA for the CDR3 is TGTGCCAGCAGCTCAAGGGTAGGGGCAAGCGGCTACACCTTC. The chain employs TRBV7-9 and TRBJ1-2, with D possibly matching TRBD1 (5 bases). Germline values: CDR1 SEHNR, CDR2 FQNEAQ (reference sequence). The CDR3 loop spans 14 amino acids. The V and J ends lost 4 bases and 8 bases respectively, with 17 bases between them. Using reference TRBV7-9 and TRBJ1-2 for the parts outside the CDR3, the full variable domain is DTGVSQNPRHKITKRGQNVTFRCDPISEHNRLYWYRQTLGQGPEFLTYFQNEAQLEKSRLLSDRFSAERPKGSFSTLEIQRTEQGDSAMYLCASSSRVGASGYTFGSGTRLTVV.

The table lists this clone with a few counts. The chain combines TRBV28 with TRBJ2-5, with 8 bases lining up with TRBD1. The CDR3 runs to 14 residues. The germline CDR1 and CDR2 sequences are MDHEN and SYDVKM. V shed 8 bases, J shed 4 bases, and the junction held 9 bases outside the gene matches. This CDR3 is CASRPTGGGETQYF. CDR3 bases: TGTGCCAGCCGACCTACAGGGGGAGGAGAGACCCAGTACTTC. The whole variable domain, remainder taken from reference TRBV28 and TRBJ2-5, is DVKVTQSSRYLVKRTGEKVFLECVQDMDHENMFWYRQDPGLGLRLIYFSYDVKMKEKGDIPEGYSVSREKKERFSLILESASTNQTSMYLCASRPTGGGETQYFGPGTRLLVL.

The gene calls are TRBV7-6 and TRBJ2-2; D is unresolved. Trimming took 3 bases from V and 1 from J, leaving 3 bases between them. In germline, CDR1 is SGHVS, CDR2 FNYEAQ. The CDR3 length is 13 residues. The CDR3 sequence is CASSLRNTGELFF. The CDR3 DNA sequence: TGTGCCAGCAGCTTGAGGAACACCGGGGAGCTGTTTTTT.

V gene TRBV5-1 combines with J gene TRBJ2-7, with D possibly being TRBD2 (5 bases). CDR3 size: 14 residues. Germline CDR1 is SGHRS and CDR2 is YFSETQ. Trimming took off 1 base at V and 6 bases at J, with 14 bases between the two ends. The CDR3 region has the DNA TGCGCCAGCAGCTTGTCCGGGGTTAGGTCCGAGCAGTACTTC. Protein: CASSLSGVRSEQYF.

This sequence joins TRBV5-1 and TRBJ2-3; 13 bases line up with TRBD2. J gave up 1 base and V 2 bases, and 1 base lay outside the gene matches. CDR3 length: 16 amino acids. Germline loops: CDR1 SGHRS, CDR2 YFSETQ. The CDR3 DNA follows: TGCGCCAGCAGCTTTGGGACTAGCGGGGGCACAGATACGCAGTATTTT. It yields the protein CASSFGTSGGTDTQYF.

The chain uses TRBV4-2 and TRBJ2-7; the D gene is possibly TRBD1 (7 bases). The germline V gene encodes CDR1 LGHNA and CDR2 YNFKEQ. The CDR3 is made up of 16 amino acids. Trimming pared 1 base from V and 7 bases from J, leaving 20 bases between. The chain's CDR3 is CASSQADGTPGGEQYF. Written as DNA, the CDR3 is TGTGCCAGCAGCCAAGCTGACGGGACGCCAGGGGGGGAGCAGTACTTC.

The table lists this clone with a few counts. The chain carries TRBV15 and TRBJ2-5; TRBD2 is a possible D gene (5 bases). Germline assignment: CDR1 LNHNV and CDR2 YYDKDF (reference sequence). The ends were cut back, 4 bases at V and 1 base at J, with 16 bases in the middle. CDR3 length: 16 amino acids. DNA of the CDR3: TGTGCCACCAGCATCAACATGGGGAGTGGCCAAGAGACCCAGTACTTC. Translating gives CATSINMGSGQETQYF.

This clone came up a few times. The genes are TRBV18 and TRBJ2-1; D may be TRBD2 (7 bases). V lost 3 bases to trimming and J lost 9 bases, with 9 bases between them. This CDR3 spans 12 amino acids. The germline V gene encodes CDR1 KGHSH and CDR2 LQKENI. The CDR3 here is CASSPGGGEQFF. In nucleotides, the CDR3 is TGTGCCAGCTCACCGGGAGGGGGTGAGCAGTTCTTC.